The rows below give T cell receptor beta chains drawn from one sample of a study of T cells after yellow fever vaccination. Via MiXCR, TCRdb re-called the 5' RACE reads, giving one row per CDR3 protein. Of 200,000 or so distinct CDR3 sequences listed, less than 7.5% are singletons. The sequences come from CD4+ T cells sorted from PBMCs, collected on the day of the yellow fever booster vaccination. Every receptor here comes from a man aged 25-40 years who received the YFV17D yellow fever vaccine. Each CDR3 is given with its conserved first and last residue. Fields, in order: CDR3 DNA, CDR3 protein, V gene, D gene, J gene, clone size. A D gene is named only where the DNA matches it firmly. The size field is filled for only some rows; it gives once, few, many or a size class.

DNA: TGCAGTGCTAGAGATAGACTAGCGGGAGGGTTCAATGAGCAGTTCTTC; CDR3: CSARDRLAGGFNEQFF; V: TRBV20-1; D: TRBD2; J: TRBJ2-1; size: few
DNA: TGTGCCAGCAGTCCCTCTAGCGGGAGGTCCTACGAGCAGTACTTC; CDR3: CASSPSSGRSYEQYF; V: TRBV6-1; D: TRBD2; J: TRBJ2-7; size: .
DNA: TGTGCCAGCAGCCGATACAGGGTATCCGGTACGAACACTGAAGCTTTCTTT; CDR3: CASSRYRVSGTNTEAFF; V: TRBV7-2; D: .; J: TRBJ1-1; size: .
DNA: TGTGCCACCAGCAGATCCAAAGCATACGAGCAGTACTTC; CDR3: CATSRSKAYEQYF; V: TRBV15; D: .; J: TRBJ2-7; size: many
DNA: TGTGCCAGCTCACCACCGGGGGCAGTACAAGAGACCCAGTACTTC; CDR3: CASSPPGAVQETQYF; V: TRBV18; D: .; J: TRBJ2-5; size: many
DNA: TGTGCCAGCAGCATTACCGGGATAGAAGCTTTCTTT; CDR3: CASSITGIEAFF; V: TRBV7-2; D: .; J: TRBJ1-1; size: many
DNA: TGTGCCAGCACCCCGAAGGGGGACAAGAGAGAGACCCAGTACTTC; CDR3: CASTPKGDKRETQYF; V: TRBV5-4; D: .; J: TRBJ2-5; size: many
DNA: TGTGCCAGCAGTGACGCTCAGTTAGCCAAAAACATTCAGTACTTC; CDR3: CASSDAQLAKNIQYF; V: TRBV6-2/TRBV6-3; D: .; J: TRBJ2-4; size: few
DNA: TGCGCCAGCAGCTTGTATGGGGTTTCTGGAAACACCATATATTTT; CDR3: CASSLYGVSGNTIYF; V: TRBV5-1; D: .; J: TRBJ1-3; size: many
DNA: TGTGCCAGCAGGGGAGGGCCTAATAACGAGCAGTACTTC; CDR3: CASRGGPNNEQYF; V: TRBV12-3/TRBV12-4; D: TRBD2; J: TRBJ2-7; size: many
DNA: TGTGCCAGTAGTAAACAGCTGAGCTCCTACAATGAGCAGTTCTTC; CDR3: CASSKQLSSYNEQFF; V: TRBV19; D: .; J: TRBJ2-1; size: many
DNA: TGCGCCAGCAGCACACCGGGACAGGGTGATCATACGCAGTATTTT; CDR3: CASSTPGQGDHTQYF; V: TRBV5-1; D: TRBD1; J: TRBJ2-3; size: many
DNA: TGTGCCAGCAGTTTTTCCCCCCTAGCTATACCCGGGGAGCTGTTTTTT; CDR3: CASSFSPLAIPGELFF; V: TRBV12-3/TRBV12-4; D: .; J: TRBJ2-2; size: .
DNA: TGTGCCAGCAGCAAAGGGGAGCCAGTTGACGACTACGAGCAGTACTTC; CDR3: CASSKGEPVDDYEQYF; V: TRBV21-1; D: .; J: TRBJ2-7; size: few
DNA: TGTGCCAGCAGCCAAGTGGTTAAAAATTCCTACAATGAGCAGTTCTTC; CDR3: CASSQVVKNSYNEQFF; V: TRBV14; D: .; J: TRBJ2-1; size: .
DNA: TGCGCCAGCAGCTTGGAGGATGGGGGAGATCGCCCTTATGGGCAGTACTTC; CDR3: CASSLEDGGDRPYGQYF; V: TRBV5-1; D: .; J: TRBJ2-7; size: .
DNA: TGTGCCAGCAGTTTACAGGTGGGGGGACAAGAGACCCAGTACTTC; CDR3: CASSLQVGGQETQYF; V: TRBV12-3/TRBV12-4; D: .; J: TRBJ2-5; size: .
DNA: TGCGCCAGCAGCTACGGGACCGGACTCTACGAGCAGTACTTC; CDR3: CASSYGTGLYEQYF; V: TRBV5-1; D: .; J: TRBJ2-7; size: .
DNA: TGCAGCGTTGCGTACGGGTACTACGAGCAGTACTTC; CDR3: CSVAYGYYEQYF; V: TRBV29-1; D: .; J: TRBJ2-7; size: .
DNA: TGTGCCAGCAGTTCCCCGATAAGTGGGGGAGAGACCCAGTACTTC; CDR3: CASSSPISGGETQYF; V: TRBV27; D: .; J: TRBJ2-5; size: many
DNA: TGCGCCAGCAGCTTGATGGGGATGAACACTGAAGCTTTCTTT; CDR3: CASSLMGMNTEAFF; V: TRBV5-1; D: .; J: TRBJ1-1; size: many
DNA: TGTGCCAGCAGACCGGGACAGTCCTATGGCTACACCTTC; CDR3: CASRPGQSYGYTF; V: TRBV6-1; D: TRBD1; J: TRBJ1-2; size: few
DNA: TGTGCCAGCAGTGGGACAGCCTCTGAGCAGTTCTTC; CDR3: CASSGTASEQFF; V: TRBV2; D: .; J: TRBJ2-1; size: .
DNA: TGTGCTAGTGGGCTTCCATCGACCGGGGAGCTGTTTTTT; CDR3: CASGLPSTGELFF; V: TRBV12-5; D: .; J: TRBJ2-2; size: .
DNA: TGTGCCAGCAGCTTGGTACAGATCATTGGCACAGATACGCAGTATTTT; CDR3: CASSLVQIIGTDTQYF; V: TRBV5-5; D: .; J: TRBJ2-3; size: few
DNA: TGCAGCGTTGGGGAAGCTAAACATCAGCCCCAGCATTTT; CDR3: CSVGEAKHQPQHF; V: TRBV29-1; D: .; J: TRBJ1-5; size: few
DNA: TGCAGTGCTAGGTTCCTGGACCAAGAGACCCAGTACTTC; CDR3: CSARFLDQETQYF; V: TRBV20-1; D: .; J: TRBJ2-5; size: many
DNA: TGCAGCGTTTCACAGTTCCAAGAGACCCAGTACTTC; CDR3: CSVSQFQETQYF; V: TRBV29-1; D: .; J: TRBJ2-5; size: few
DNA: TGTGCCAGCAGACTAACGGGGGAGGCCGGGGAGCTGTTTTTT; CDR3: CASRLTGEAGELFF; V: TRBV6-1; D: .; J: TRBJ2-2; size: many
DNA: TGTGCCAGCAGTGACCCGACAGGGAAAGTAGCCTACGAGCAGTACTTC; CDR3: CASSDPTGKVAYEQYF; V: TRBV6-4; D: TRBD1; J: TRBJ2-7; size: .
DNA: TGTGCCAGCAGGGCGGGTCTTTCCTCCTACGAGCAGTACTTC; CDR3: CASRAGLSSYEQYF; V: TRBV6-1; D: .; J: TRBJ2-7; size: few
DNA: TGTGCCATCAAACCGACAGCGGGGCTGAACACCGGGGAGCTGTTTTTT; CDR3: CAIKPTAGLNTGELFF; V: TRBV10-3; D: TRBD2; J: TRBJ2-2; size: many
DNA: TGCGCCAGCAGCTTGGCTAGCGGGAGATACAATGAGCAGTTCTTC; CDR3: CASSLASGRYNEQFF; V: TRBV5-1; D: TRBD2; J: TRBJ2-1; size: many
DNA: TGTGCCAGCAGCTTGAACCGGGGAGGGGAAAAACTGTTTTTT; CDR3: CASSLNRGGEKLFF; V: TRBV7-8; D: .; J: TRBJ1-4; size: many
DNA: TGCGCCAGCAGCCCTCAATCCGGGGTAGATACGCAGTATTTT; CDR3: CASSPQSGVDTQYF; V: TRBV5-1; D: .; J: TRBJ2-3; size: few